The next 15 T cell receptor beta chains were all read from a single sample in a study of T cells in women clearing cervical HPV infection. Some clones are missing from TCRdb's copy, which holds only in-frame ones; the method was immunoSEQ multiplex PCR. Its table lists over 25,000 clones. Sequenced: blood buffy coat. These receptor sequences come from a woman between 18 and 70 years old with a cervical HPV16 infection that either progressed to CIN3+ or cleared (not recorded which).

On this clone itself: The read falls 3 residues short of the CDR3 end, and the missing part is taken from the germline J gene. The J gene is TRBJ1-5, the V gene TRBV6-1, with D perhaps TRBD1 (5 bases). From germline, CDR1 is MNHNS and CDR2 SASEGT. This CDR3 has 14 residues. With 2 bases removed from V and 3 bases from J, the gap between germline ends came to 8 bases. CDR3 residues: CASSERQNNQPQHF. CDR3 bases read: TGTGCCAGCAGTGAACGACAGAACAATCAGCCC.

Concerning this clone itself: Read coverage stops 3 residues before the CDR3 terminus; the germline J gene supplies the remainder. The chain uses TRBV2 and TRBJ1-1, with D perhaps matching TRBD1 (5 bases). Germline values: CDR1 SNHLY, CDR2 FYNNEI. V lost 4 bases and J lost 4, with 13 bases in between. CDR3 length: 14 residues. The CDR3 spells CASSVQAWGTEAFF. CDR3 DNA (partial): TGTGCCAGCAGTGTACAGGCATGGGGCACTGAA. Based on the CDR3 plus reference TRBV2 and TRBJ1-1, the full variable domain is EPEVTQTPSHQVTQMGQEVILRCVPISNHLYFYWYRQILGQKVEFLVSFYNNEISEKSEIFDDQFSVERPDGSNFTLKIRSTKLEDSAMYFCASSVQAWGTEAFFGQGTRLTVV.

Turning to this clone: Sequencing ends 3 residues short of the CDR3 end; the germline J gene provides the rest. The genes are TRBV5-1 and TRBJ2-1; D is uncertain. CDR1 and CDR2 (germline): SGHRS, YFSETQ. With 0 bases removed from V and 5 bases from J, the gap between germline ends came to 6 bases. This CDR3 is 13 amino acids long. The CDR3 bases that were read are TGCGCCAGCAGCTTGGTTCCTCACAATGAG. Translated, it gives CASSLVPHNE. The entire CDR3 reads CASSLVPHNEQFF.

Remarks on this clone: Sequencing ends 3 residues short of the CDR3 end; the germline J gene provides the rest. V usage is TRBV6-2 or TRBV6-3 and J usage is TRBJ1-2, with D perhaps matching TRBD1 (5 bases). This CDR3 has 14 residues. Germline V gene lookup returns CDR1 MNHEY and CDR2 SVGEGT. The CDR3 reads CASSQTGTSGSYTF. CDR3 DNA (partial): TGTGCCAGCAGTCAAACCGGGACTAGCGGGAGC.

On this clone: The read ends 3 residues shy of where the CDR3 ends; the end is completed using the germline J gene. This chain connects TRBV11-3 to TRBJ2-2; D is unclear. In germline, CDR1 is SGHNT, CDR2 YENEEA. The CDR3 runs to 13 residues. The germline V and J ends were trimmed by 1 base and 6 bases, with 6 bases remaining between them. Partial CDR3 DNA: TGTGCCAGCAGCTTAGGGCTTTCCGGGGAG. This gives the protein CASSLGLSGE. The entire CDR3 protein is CASSLGLSGELFF.

CDR3 protein: CASSYSRDEQFF. Partial CDR3 DNA: TGTGCCAGCAGTTATTCTCGGGATGAG. J is TRBJ2-1 and V is TRBV6-2 or TRBV6-3, with D unclear. The read ends 3 residues early relative to the CDR3; the germline J gene fills the gap. Germline CDR1 MNHEY, CDR2 SVGEGT. The CDR3 contains 12 residues. Trimming cost V 3 bases and J 8 bases, with 8 bases left between them.

As concerns this clone: The DNA ends 3 residues before the CDR3 does, and the rest of the CDR3 is filled in from the germline J gene. This chain links TRBV5-4 with TRBJ1-2, with a weak D call TRBD1 (6 bases). Germline V gives CDR1 SGHNT, CDR2 YYREEE (reference sequence). The CDR3 contains 13 residues. Trimming cost V 2 bases and J 4 bases, with 9 bases left between them. This chain's CDR3 is CASSLRGGYGYTF. The sequenced part of the CDR3 DNA is TGTGCCAGCAGCTTAAGGGGGGGCTATGGC.

In the case of this clone: Read data end 3 residues before the CDR3 end; the end is taken from the germline J gene. The chain combines TRBV5-1 with TRBJ1-6, with 11 bases that match TRBD1. The CDR3 runs 14 residues. In germline, CDR1 is SGHRS, CDR2 YFSETQ. J gave up 10 bases and V 5 bases, and 5 bases lay outside the gene matches. CDR3 DNA (partial): TGCGCCAGCAGGTCGGGACAGGGGGAGTCACCC. As protein: CASRSGQGESP. The full CDR3 sequence reads CASRSGQGESPLHF.

Details on this clone: The DNA ends 3 residues before the CDR3 does, and the rest of the CDR3 is filled in from the germline J gene. This chain links TRBV20-1 with TRBJ1-2, with 7 positions matching TRBD1. The V segment lost 6 bases and the J segment 4 bases; nucleotides outside the gene matches: 11. This CDR3 has 14 amino acids. Looked up from germline, CDR1 is DFQATT and CDR2 is SNEGSKA (reference sequence). CDR3 DNA, as far as it was read: TGCAGTGCCAGCCCGGGACAGCGAACCTATGGC. Amino acids: CSASPGQRTYG. The whole CDR3 protein reads CSASPGQRTYGYTF.

In the case of this clone: Read coverage stops 3 residues before the CDR3 terminus; the germline J gene supplies the remainder. The chain couples TRBV7-9 to TRBJ1-1, with a possible D match to TRBD1 (6 bases). Germline-derived CDR1 and CDR2 are SEHNR and FQNEAQ (reference sequence). Trimming removed 5 bases at V and 4 bases at J, with 11 bases between. CDR3 size: 13 residues. The part of the CDR3 DNA that was read is TGTGCCAGCAGCCTCGGACAGTCCACTGAA. Translated, it gives CASSLGQSTE. Given in full, the CDR3 is CASSLGQSTEAFF.

The CDR3 loop reads CAWSSGTGTYEQYF. CDR3 bases read: TGTGCCTGGAGTTCCGGGACGGGGACTTACGAG. This rearrangement joins TRBV30 to TRBJ2-7; TRBD2 is a possible D gene (6 bases). Read data end 3 residues before the CDR3 end; the end is taken from the germline J gene. The CDR3 is 14 amino acids. The V and J ends lost 2 bases and 4 bases respectively, with 15 bases between them. The germline CDR1 and CDR2 sequences are GTSNPN and SVGIG (reference sequence).

Regarding this clone: From the germline J gene comes the end of the CDR3, since the read stops 3 residues before it. V is TRBV25-1 and J is TRBJ2-1, with D unclear. The CDR3 consists of 15 residues. V dropped 1 base and J dropped 8 bases, with 15 bases sitting between them. The germline gives CDR1 MGHDK, CDR2 SYGVNS. Incomplete CDR3 DNA: TGTGCCAGCAGTGAATCCGACCGGCTTAGGGATGAG. Its protein product is CASSESDRLRDE. The full CDR3 sequence reads CASSESDRLRDEQFF.

On this clone itself: Read sequence stops 3 residues before the CDR3 end, and the germline J gene provides the missing end. This chain connects TRBV4-1 to TRBJ1-1, with D possibly being TRBD1 (6 bases). Trimming removed 4 bases from V and 2 bases from J, with 14 bases in between. Germline CDR1 and CDR2: MGHRA and YSYEKL. The CDR3 loop spans 15 amino acids. The covered CDR3 bases are TGCGCCAGCAGCCTTTGGCAGGGGTCCAACACTGAA. Translated, it gives CASSLWQGSNTE. The CDR3, in full, reads CASSLWQGSNTEAFF.

In the case of this clone: The read stops 3 residues short of the end of the CDR3; the missing end is completed from the germline J gene. The chain carries TRBV5-1 and TRBJ2-5, with D perhaps matching TRBD1 (5 bases). This CDR3 contains 14 residues. Per the germline V gene, CDR1 is SGHRS and CDR2 is YFSETQ. V was trimmed by 1 base and J by 1 base, leaving 8 bases between them. CDR3 residues: CASSLWGSQETQYF. The CDR3 DNA, read in part, is TGCGCCAGCAGCTTGTGGGGCAGCCAAGAGACC.

A remark on this clone: The read finishes 3 residues shy of the CDR3 end, and the germline J gene is used to complete it. The chain uses TRBV2 and TRBJ2-3, with a possible D match to TRBD1 (6 bases). The CDR3 is made up of 13 amino acids. The germline CDR1 and CDR2 sequences are SNHLY and FYNNEI. CDR3 sequence: CASTGQSNQPQYF. The part of the CDR3 DNA that was read is TGTGCCAGCACCGGACAGAGCAATCAGCCG.